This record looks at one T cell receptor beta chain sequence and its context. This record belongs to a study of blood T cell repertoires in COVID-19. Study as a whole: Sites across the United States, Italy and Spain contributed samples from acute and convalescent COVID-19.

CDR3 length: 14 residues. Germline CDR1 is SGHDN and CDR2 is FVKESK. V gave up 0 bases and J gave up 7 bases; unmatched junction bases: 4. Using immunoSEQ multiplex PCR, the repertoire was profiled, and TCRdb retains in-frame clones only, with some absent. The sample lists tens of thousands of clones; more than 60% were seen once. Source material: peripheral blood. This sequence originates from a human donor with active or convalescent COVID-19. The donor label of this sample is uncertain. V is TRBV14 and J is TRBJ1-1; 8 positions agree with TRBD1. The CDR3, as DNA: TGTGCCAGCAGCCAAGATTGGGGGACAGGTGAAGCTTTCTTT. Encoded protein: CASSQDWGTGEAFF.